These T cell receptor beta chains were read from a single sample in a study of CD8 T cells in Susac syndrome. TCRdb reprocessed the immunoSEQ multiplex PCR reads via MiXCR and lists one record per CDR3 protein. The data hold 250,000 to 300,000 distinct CDR3 sequences, with approximately 85% observed a single time. The sequenced material came from CD8+ T cells from PBMCs. Receptors were obtained from a human donor with multiple sclerosis. Each CDR3 is given with its conserved first and last residue. The order of the fields is J gene, D gene, V gene, clone size, CDR3 DNA, CDR3 protein. D genes are given only for firm matches. Only part of the rows carry a size: once, few, many, or a class if the clone is expanded.

j_gene: TRBJ1-1; d_gene: .; v_gene: TRBV30; abundance: .; CDR3nt: TGTGCCTGGGGAAAGGGGGGGTGGACTGAAGCTTTCTTT; CDR3aa: CAWGKGGWTEAFF
j_gene: TRBJ1-2; d_gene: TRBD1; v_gene: TRBV4-3; abundance: .; CDR3nt: TGCGCCAGCAGCCAAGAGGGATCTAGGACAGGGGCTAGCTATGGCTACACCTTC; CDR3aa: CASSQEGSRTGASYGYTF
j_gene: TRBJ1-6; d_gene: .; v_gene: TRBV6-5; abundance: .; CDR3nt: TGTGCCAGCAGCCAATCTTATTCTTCCTCACCCCTCCACTTT; CDR3aa: CASSQSYSSSPLHF
j_gene: TRBJ2-1; d_gene: TRBD2; v_gene: TRBV5-1; abundance: .; CDR3nt: TGCGCCAGCAGCTTGGGACTAGCGGGGACAAATGAGCAGTTCTTC; CDR3aa: CASSLGLAGTNEQFF
j_gene: TRBJ2-7; d_gene: TRBD1; v_gene: TRBV27; abundance: few; CDR3nt: TGTGCCAGCAGTTTATATCCAGGGGGCTTCAACGAGCAGTACTTC; CDR3aa: CASSLYPGGFNEQYF
j_gene: TRBJ2-1; d_gene: .; v_gene: TRBV4-3; abundance: .; CDR3nt: TGCGCCAGCAGCCCGTGGTCCGCCTATGAGCAGTTCTTC; CDR3aa: CASSPWSAYEQFF
j_gene: TRBJ2-7; d_gene: TRBD2; v_gene: TRBV7-2; abundance: few; CDR3nt: TGTGCCAGCAGCCCCCTAGCGGGAAGCTCCTACGAGCAGTACTTC; CDR3aa: CASSPLAGSSYEQYF
j_gene: TRBJ2-1; d_gene: TRBD1; v_gene: TRBV12-3/TRBV12-4; abundance: .; CDR3nt: TGTGCCAGCAGATCATTCACAGGGGTGGGCCTTTTTGATCAGTTCTTC; CDR3aa: CASRSFTGVGLFDQFF
j_gene: TRBJ2-7; d_gene: .; v_gene: TRBV7-6; abundance: .; CDR3nt: TGTGCCAGCAGCTTAAACCCTGCGTTCGAGCAGTACTTC; CDR3aa: CASSLNPAFEQYF
j_gene: TRBJ2-1; d_gene: TRBD1; v_gene: TRBV12-5; abundance: .; CDR3nt: TGTGCTAGTGGTCCCGGGGACAGGGGGAGGAATGAGCAGTTCTTC; CDR3aa: CASGPGDRGRNEQFF
j_gene: TRBJ2-2; d_gene: .; v_gene: TRBV7-9; abundance: once; CDR3nt: TGTGCCAGGGAGGAGGACACCGGGGAGCTGTTTTTT; CDR3aa: CAREEDTGELFF